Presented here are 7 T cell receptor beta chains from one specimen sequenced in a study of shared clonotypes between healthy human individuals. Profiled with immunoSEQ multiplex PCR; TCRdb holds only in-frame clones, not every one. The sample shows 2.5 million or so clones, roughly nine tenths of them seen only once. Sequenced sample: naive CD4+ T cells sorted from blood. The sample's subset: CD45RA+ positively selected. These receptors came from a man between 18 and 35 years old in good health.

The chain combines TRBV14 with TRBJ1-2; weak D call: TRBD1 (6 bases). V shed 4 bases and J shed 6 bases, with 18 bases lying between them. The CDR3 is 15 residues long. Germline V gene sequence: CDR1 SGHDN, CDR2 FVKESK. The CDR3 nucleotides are TGTGCCAGCAGCCCGGAGAACAGGGCGTTCGATGGCTACACCTTC. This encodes CASSPENRAFDGYTF.

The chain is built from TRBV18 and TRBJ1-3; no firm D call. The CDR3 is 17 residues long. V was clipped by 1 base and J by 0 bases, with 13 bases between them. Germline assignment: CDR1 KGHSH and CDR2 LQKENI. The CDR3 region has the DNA TGTGCCAGCTCACCACTGGAGGTGAGCGTCTCTGGAAACACCATATATTTT. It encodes CASSPLEVSVSGNTIYF.

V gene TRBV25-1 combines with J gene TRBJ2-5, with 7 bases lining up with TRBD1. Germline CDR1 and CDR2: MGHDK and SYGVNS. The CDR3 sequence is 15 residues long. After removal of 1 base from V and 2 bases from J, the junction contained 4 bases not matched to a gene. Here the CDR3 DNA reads TGTGCCAGCAGTGAATGGAGACAGGGACAAGAGACCCAGTACTTC. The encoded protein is CASSEWRQGQETQYF.

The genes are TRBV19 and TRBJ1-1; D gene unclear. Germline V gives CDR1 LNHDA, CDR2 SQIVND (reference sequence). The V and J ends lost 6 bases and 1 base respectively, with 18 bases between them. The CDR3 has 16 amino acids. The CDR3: CASRMDGGRPNTEAFF. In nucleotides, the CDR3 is TGTGCCAGTAGGATGGATGGTGGCAGACCGAACACTGAAGCTTTCTTT.

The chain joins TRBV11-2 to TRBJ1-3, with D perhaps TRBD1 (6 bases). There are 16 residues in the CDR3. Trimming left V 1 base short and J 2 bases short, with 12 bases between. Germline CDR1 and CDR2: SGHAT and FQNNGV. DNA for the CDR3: TGTGCCAGCAGCTTAGTGGGAACAGGGACTGGAAACACCATATATTTT. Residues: CASSLVGTGTGNTIYF.

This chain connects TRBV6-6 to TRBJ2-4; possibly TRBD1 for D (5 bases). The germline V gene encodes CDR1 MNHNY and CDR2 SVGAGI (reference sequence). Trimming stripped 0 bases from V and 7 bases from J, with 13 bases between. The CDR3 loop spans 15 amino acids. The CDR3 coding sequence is TGTGCCAGCAGTTACTCAGGGGATCCCTCGAACATTCAGTACTTC. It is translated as CASSYSGDPSNIQYF.

This CDR3 reads CVFPQVYPYGYTF. CDR3 nucleotides: TGTGTTTTTCCTCAGGTTTATCCCTATGGCTACACCTTC. This chain connects TRBV19 to TRBJ1-2; no clear D. The CDR3 is 13 residues long. Germline CDR1 is LNHDA and CDR2 is SQIVND (reference sequence).